This section outlines one TCR beta chain sequence together with its context. Its specificity is unknown. These data originate in a study of Graves' ophthalmopathy and Graves' hyperthyroidism. Study-wide results and limits: With approximately 88% sensitivity and less than 83% specificity, a 13-signature model separated ophthalmopathy from stable hyperthyroidism.

Ophthalmopathy donors showed moderate-to-severe activity, CAS ≥3, NOSPECS ≥4 and a duration under 3 months. Physicians reached a diagnosis by relying on clinical symptoms, serum thyroxine, TRAb, thyroid ultrasound and orbital computed tomography. TCR beta CDR3 amplification used RNA transcripts. The first-round RT-PCR employed HTBI primers together with the Qiagen OneStep RT-PCR kit. A multiplex PCR was then performed as the second round. Each CDR3 protein is one row after TCRdb ran MiXCR on the multiplex PCR reads. The sample has about 150,000 distinct CDR3 sequences; less than 45% are singletons. The CDR3 is 14 residues long. Germline V gene sequence: CDR1 SEHNR, CDR2 FQNEAQ (reference sequence). Trimming removed 2 bases at V and 6 bases at J, with 13 bases between.

Sequencing was performed on peripheral blood. The receptor's source is a middle-aged woman with Graves' ophthalmopathy. The chain links TRBV7-9 to TRBJ1-2; a weak D match, TRBD1 (6 bases). The CDR3 loop is CASSLREQGNGYTF. The CDR3 nucleotides read TGTGCCAGCAGCTTACGAGAACAGGGAAATGGCTACACCTTC.